The TCR beta chain described here comes from a study of CD8+ T cells in alopecia areata (dated 2018 in TCRdb). With respect to the entire study: The treated patients, all with moderate-to-severe alopecia areata, were enrolled in an open-label pilot trial of oral tofacitinib given at 5 to 10 mg twice daily. Patients received tofacitinib for 6 to 18 months and were then followed off drug for 6 months to check for delayed response and recurrence. The SALT score, which quantifies the percentage of affected scalp surface area, was used to measure disease severity in treated patients. To study T cell clonal expansion in alopecia areata, the researchers applied high-throughput TCRbeta sequencing to both the C3H/HeJ mouse model and human patients. On the human side, TCRbeta sequencing was run on scalp tissue and on sorted CD4+ and CD8+ peripheral blood T cells from healthy controls and from alopecia areata patients with either patchy or totalis/universalis disease. Patients on tofacitinib were biopsied at baseline and after 4 and 24 weeks of treatment, and several of the patients also had a later scalp biopsy. Clonality in the scalp was compared among normal scalp (n=4), patchy alopecia areata scalp (n=8), and alopecia totalis/universalis scalp (n=8). RNA came from the PAXgene miRNA kit for fixed scalp, the miRNeasy kit for PBMCs, and the RNeasy kit for mouse skin. TCRbeta CDR3 regions were amplified by immunoSEQ multiplex PCR with 35 Vbeta forward and 13 Jbeta reverse primers. The full study reports these points: Resident alphabeta T cells in normal human skin are also sequenced, complicating scalp TCR repertoire analysis, unlike mouse skin dominated by gammadelta T cells. TCR sequences shared between patients were less clear than in mice, possibly partly because of HLA diversity in the patient population. Compared with normal scalp, lesional scalp had higher clonality and more expanded CD8+ clones, particularly in alopecia totalis/universalis, a pattern that suggests antigenic drive. During tofacitinib treatment, many expanded lesional clones remained in scalp and blood, and this persistence may partly explain relapse after treatment is stopped. Because the treated cohort was small and had only one nonresponder, larger studies are needed to examine links between baseline CD8+ expansion and response. With tofacitinib, both scalp clonality and the number of expanded CD8+ clones among the top 100 scalp clones went down significantly.

Measured from the cysteine to the phenylalanine, the CDR3 is 10 residues long. The kept DNA is CDR3 alone, 30 bases in frame from the first base. The V and J ends are trimmed by 2 bases and 11 bases, leaving 6 bases between them. The germline V gene (reference sequence) specifies GTSNPN as CDR1 and SVGIG as CDR2. Of note for this clone: This clone's antigen is unknown. It has no much larger one-base neighbor in the sample; base qualities were not kept.

The time point label corresponds to: 4 weeks on oral tofacitinib. The meaning of the sample's treatment or condition label: oral pan-JAK inhibitor, 5-10 mg twice daily. Peripheral blood and lesional scalp punch biopsies were obtained from patients with alopecia areata. After PBMCs were isolated by density centrifugation and stained for CD3, CD4 and CD8, a FACSAria was used to sort CD4+ and CD8+ T cells. Library preparation employed the immunoSEQ multiplex PCR assay. RNA was extracted from all samples and reverse transcribed into cDNA, which served as template for TCR sequencing. SuperScript III was used for first-strand cDNA synthesis, primed with a 2:1 mix of oligo-dT and random hexamers. Amplification bias was assessed with a synthetic immune receptor repertoire, and residual bias was removed computationally. From the authors' description of their analysis: Raw reads were preprocessed to remove errors, and CDR3 was defined by IMGT conventions from the conserved cysteine to phenylalanine. Clonality was calculated as 1 minus Shannon entropy normalized by log2 of the number of productive unique TCRs. Whether each scalp clone was CD4 or CD8 was inferred by checking scalp TCRbeta sequences against the CD4 and CD8 repertoires from sorted blood. The source is immuneACCESS, and TCRdb retained only in-frame sequences with V and J called. Part of the clones is not carried over; for the studies checked, unresolved V genes explain less than half of this, and the remainder is unexplained. Clonal size and the V and J genes are those of that table, whereas D and trimming came from the DNA. Counted in this sample were about 200,000 clones; more than 55% of them appeared once. The ten largest make up over 3% of the sample.

Recombination connected TRBV30 to TRBJ2-2, with the D gene too uncertain to name. This TCR was recovered from a human donor with alopecia areata. Sequenced material: CD4+ T cells sorted from blood, taken at week 4, from a patient treated with tofacitinib. In nucleotide form, the sequence is TGTGCCTGGAGTACCGTCGAGCTGTTTTTT. It codes for CAWSTVELFF.